This T cell receptor beta chain was obtained from a study of cytomegalovirus exposure and HLA in healthy donors. Deletions cut 1 base from V and 4 bases from J, with 10 bases between. Germline V gene lookup returns CDR1 SGDLS and CDR2 YYNGEE. The CDR3 contains 14 residues. The PCR employed 60 Vbeta primers together with 13 Jbeta primers. Measured with immunoSEQ multiplex PCR; TCRdb has only the in-frame clones, and not every one. The table shows some 120,000 clones, with 81% occurring only once. The sequencing sample was made of PBMCs. The source of this sequence is a man between 18 and 29 years old in good health and CMV-seropositive. The chain joins TRBV9 to TRBJ2-3; tentative D call: TRBD2 (5 bases). This chain's CDR3 is CASSVSGIADTQYF. The CDR3 DNA reads TGTGCCAGCAGCGTAAGCGGTATCGCAGATACGCAGTATTTT. Full variable domain (rest looked up from reference TRBV9 and TRBJ2-3): DSGVTQTPKHLITATGQRVTLRCSPRSGDLSVYWYQQSLDQGLQFLIQYYNGEERAKGNILERFSAQQFPDLHSELNLSSLELGDSALYFCASSVSGIADTQYFGPGTRLTVL.